One and the same sample provided the 18 T cell receptor beta chains below, sequenced in a study of CD8+ T cells in alopecia areata (dated by TCRdb to between 2018 and 2020). The time point label here, explained by the study, means: four to five weeks on oral tofacitinib. This specimen's treatment or condition label, interpreted: oral pan-JAK inhibitor, 5-10 mg twice daily. The method was the immunoSEQ multiplex PCR assay. For TCR sequencing, RNA was extracted from every sample and reverse transcribed into cDNA to serve as template. Entries here come from immuneACCESS through TCRdb and include only in-frame sequences with V and J called. Some clones fail to appear in such tables; in the studies checked, an unresolved V gene covers under half of the shortfall, and the cause of the remainder is unknown. This sample holds some 160,000 clones; 65% were observed only once. Approximately 0.91% of the sample goes to the ten largest clones.

Sequences were derived from CD4+ T cells sorted from blood, sampled at week 4, from a patient treated with tofacitinib. These receptor sequences come from a human donor with alopecia areata.

The chain is built from TRBV4-1 and TRBJ1-2; D gene uncertain. The CDR3 is made up of 14 amino acids. The V gene's germline CDR1 is MGHRA and CDR2 YSYEKL. V was shortened by 1 base and J by 7 bases, with 13 bases between the two germline ends. CDR3 DNA: TGCGCCAGCAGCCAAGCGTTAGGGCTTCGTGGCTACACCTTC. This sequence encodes CASSQALGLRGYTF.

The chain employs TRBV25-1 and TRBJ2-1; D possibly uses TRBD1 or TRBD2 (5 bases each). Germline V gene data show CDR1 as MGHDK and CDR2 as SYGVNS. V lost 8 bases and J 4 bases, leaving 6 bases between the germline ends. The CDR3 sequence is 11 residues long. The CDR3 bases are TGTGCCAGCTGGGGGTACAATGAGCAGTTCTTC. Translating gives CASWGYNEQFF.

The chain couples TRBV30 to TRBJ2-1; 13 bases line up with TRBD2. The CDR3 has 14 residues. Unmatched junction bases numbered 7, after V lost 2 bases and J lost 12 bases. Germline CDR1 GTSNPN, CDR2 SVGIG (reference sequence). This chain's CDR3 is CAWSTSGGARGQFF. DNA for the CDR3: TGTGCCTGGAGTACTAGCGGGGGGGCTCGTGGGCAGTTCTTC.

The table lists this clone with a count of one. The chain uses TRBV2 and TRBJ1-2, with D perhaps TRBD1 (6 bases). CDR1 and CDR2 (germline): SNHLY, FYNNEI. Trimming pared 7 bases from V and 5 bases from J, leaving 20 bases between. The CDR3 covers 15 residues. The CDR3 nucleotides read TGTGCCAGCACCTCCGGGGAGACAGGAGCTTATGGCTACACCTTC. Its protein is CASTSGETGAYGYTF.

The CDR3 reads CSVDQGNTEAFF. CDR3 nucleotide sequence: TGCAGCGTTGATCAAGGGAACACTGAAGCTTTCTTT. The chain employs TRBV29-1 and TRBJ1-1; no firm D call. Per the germline V gene, CDR1 is SQVTM and CDR2 is ANQGSEA. V lost 3 bases to trimming and J lost 1 base, with 6 bases between them. The CDR3 runs to 12 residues.

CDR3 nucleotide sequence: TGTGCCATCAGCCCGGGACAGGGAAATAATGAGCAGTTCTTC. This translates into CAISPGQGNNEQFF. The chain has TRBV10-3 and TRBJ2-1, with TRBD1 matching over 9 bases. V lost 6 bases to trimming and J lost 7 bases; unmatched junction nucleotides: 7. There are 14 residues in the CDR3. From germline, CDR1 is ENHRY and CDR2 SYGVKD.

This clone has just a few counts. V gene TRBV10-3 combines with J gene TRBJ1-1, with 11 bases aligning to TRBD1. CDR3 length: 17 residues. The junction had 10 bases not matched to a gene; V was cut back by 6 bases and J by 1 base. CDR1 ENHRY and CDR2 SYGVKD come from the germline V gene. The CDR3 loop is CAIRAGTGGRRNTEAFF. The CDR3 DNA sequence: TGTGCCATCAGGGCCGGGACAGGGGGAAGGAGGAACACTGAAGCTTTCTTT.

This clone was picked up a small number of times. The gene calls are TRBV5-1 and TRBJ2-1; a possible D gene is TRBD1 (6 bases). Germline values: CDR1 SGHRS, CDR2 YFSETQ. The germline V and J ends were trimmed by 4 bases and 5 bases, with 16 bases remaining between them. This CDR3 is 15 amino acids long. The CDR3 loop reads CASSQTDRNNNEQFF. The CDR3 DNA reads TGCGCCAGCAGCCAGACCGACAGGAATAACAATGAGCAGTTCTTC.

The chain recombines TRBV29-1 with TRBJ1-1; no clear D. Germline-derived CDR1 and CDR2 are SQVTM and ANQGSEA. The CDR3 is 11 amino acids. The V end lost 4 bases, the J end lost 7 bases, and 10 bases lay between the germline ends. The CDR3 nucleotides read TGCAGCGTTGGGTTCCGGGATGAAGCTTTCTTT. It yields the protein CSVGFRDEAFF.

The chain joins TRBV11-2 to TRBJ2-7; possibly TRBD1 for D (5 bases). CDR1 SGHAT and CDR2 FQNNGV come from the germline V gene. V was clipped by 2 bases and J by 7 bases, with 6 bases between them. The CDR3 spans 11 residues. The CDR3 sequence: CASSLRGEQYF. CDR3 in DNA: TGTGCCAGCAGCTTAAGGGGTGAGCAGTACTTC.

The CDR3 loop reads CASRPITSGANVLTF. In DNA form, the CDR3 reads TGTGCCAGCAGGCCTATAACCTCTGGGGCCAACGTCCTGACTTTC. This chain connects TRBV6-5 to TRBJ2-6; unclear D gene. Trimming removed 6 bases at V and 0 bases at J, with 9 bases between. This CDR3 has 15 amino acids. Germline CDR1 MNHEY, CDR2 SVGAGI.

This chain links TRBV7-3 with TRBJ2-1; no reliable D call. Trimming left V 1 base short and J 5 bases short, with 12 bases between. The CDR3 spans 15 residues. Germline CDR1 is SGHTA and CDR2 is FQGTGA. DNA of the CDR3: TGTGCCAGCAGCTTAAGTTGGGCTAACGACAATGAGCAGTTCTTC. Translated, it gives CASSLSWANDNEQFF.

This sequence joins TRBV9 and TRBJ2-3; 8 bases fit TRBD2. Germline values: CDR1 SGDLS, CDR2 YYNGEE. The CDR3 extends over 13 amino acids. With V trimmed by 3 bases and J by 6 bases, 3 bases remained unmatched. The DNA for the CDR3 is TGTGCCAGCAGCGCCCCGGGAGGGGATACGCAGTATTTT. Translation gives CASSAPGGDTQYF.

The chain uses TRBV15 and TRBJ2-5, with no clear D. This CDR3 comprises 13 residues. The germline gives CDR1 LNHNV, CDR2 YYDKDF (reference sequence). The CDR3 DNA follows: TGTGACCGTTTGGCTGCGTGCGTGGAGACCCAGTACTTC. It encodes CDRLAACVETQYF.

This clone was picked up a small number of times. This chain connects TRBV2 to TRBJ1-2, with 7 positions matching TRBD1. Germline trimming cut 4 bases from V and 8 bases from J; bases unmatched to any gene: 13. This CDR3 region has 15 residues. Germline CDR1 is SNHLY and CDR2 is FYNNEI. CDR3 DNA sequence: TGTGCCAGCAGTGCCATGACGATACAGGGGAGGGGCTACACCTTC. Its protein is CASSAMTIQGRGYTF. Supplemented by reference TRBV2 and TRBJ1-2, the full variable domain reads EPEVTQTPSHQVTQMGQEVILRCVPISNHLYFYWYRQILGQKVEFLVSFYNNEISEKSEIFDDQFSVERPDGSNFTLKIRSTKLEDSAMYFCASSAMTIQGRGYTFGSGTRLTVV.

This clone was recorded only once. The chain employs TRBV29-1 and TRBJ1-3; D not resolved. Germline V gene data show CDR1 as SQVTM and CDR2 as ANQGSEA. The V and J ends lost 2 bases and 0 bases respectively, with 5 bases between them. This CDR3 has 13 residues. CDR3 loop: CSVEQVSGNTIYF. The CDR3 DNA follows: TGCAGCGTTGAACAGGTCTCTGGAAACACCATATATTTT.

This chain joins TRBV28 and TRBJ1-4; 9 bases agree with TRBD1. This CDR3 region has 14 residues. With 4 bases clipped from V and 5 bases from J, the junction kept 2 bases outside the gene matches. Germline V gives CDR1 MDHEN, CDR2 SYDVKM. Written as DNA, the CDR3 is TGTGCCAGCAGTTGGGACAGGGTCAATGAAAAACTGTTTTTT. Encoded protein: CASSWDRVNEKLFF.

J is TRBJ1-1 and V is TRBV30; perhaps TRBD1 as D (5 bases). The ends were cut back, 3 bases at V and 5 bases at J, with 19 bases in the middle. CDR3 length: 15 amino acids. Germline CDR1 GTSNPN, CDR2 SVGIG (reference sequence). Here the CDR3 DNA reads TGTGCCTGGAGGCGAAGGGACCGACCGGCTACTGAAGCTTTCTTT. It translates to CAWRRRDRPATEAFF. Full variable domain (outside the CDR3, taken from reference TRBV30 and TRBJ1-1): SQTIHQWPATLVQPVGSPLSLECTVEGTSNPNLYWYRQAAGRGLQLLFYSVGIGQISSEVPQNLSASRPQDRQFILSSKKLLLSDSGFYLCAWRRRDRPATEAFFGQGTRLTVV.